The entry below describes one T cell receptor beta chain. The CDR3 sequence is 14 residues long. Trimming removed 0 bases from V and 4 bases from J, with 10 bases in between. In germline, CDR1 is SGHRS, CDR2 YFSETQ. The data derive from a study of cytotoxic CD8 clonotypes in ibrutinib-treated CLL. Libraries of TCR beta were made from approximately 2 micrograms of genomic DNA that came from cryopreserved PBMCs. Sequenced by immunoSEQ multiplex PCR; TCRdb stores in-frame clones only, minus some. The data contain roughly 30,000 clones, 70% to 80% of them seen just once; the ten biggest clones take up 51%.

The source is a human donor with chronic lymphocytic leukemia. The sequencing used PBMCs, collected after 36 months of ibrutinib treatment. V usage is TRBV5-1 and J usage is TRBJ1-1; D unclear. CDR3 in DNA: TGCGCCAGCAGCTTGGCCGGTCAGGCCACTGAAGCTTTCTTT. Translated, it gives CASSLAGQATEAFF.